This T cell receptor beta chain was sequenced for a study of T-cell memory formation after mild COVID-19. TCRdb reprocessed the 5' RACE reads with MiXCR, giving one entry per CDR3 protein. The sample includes approximately 500,000 distinct CDR3 sequences, about 23% seen only once; the top ten take around 13%. In its sample, this clonotype was seen a few times. This receptor was identified in an adult woman who had mild COVID-19 (a few samples of this study predate the infection). Cell type and time point are not known. The sequencing input was PBMCs or a T cell subset sorted from them (not recorded which).

CDR3 in amino acids: CATSAVLTGGRTEAFF. The CDR3 DNA reads as TGTGCCACCAGTGCCGTTCTTACAGGGGGACGAACTGAAGCTTTCTTT. V and J are TRBV24-1 and TRBJ1-1, with 8 nucleotides matching TRBD1. The CDR3 has 16 amino acids. V was pared by 5 bases and J by 5 bases, with 12 bases of the junction left unmatched. Germline V gene sequence: CDR1 KGHDR, CDR2 SFDVKD.